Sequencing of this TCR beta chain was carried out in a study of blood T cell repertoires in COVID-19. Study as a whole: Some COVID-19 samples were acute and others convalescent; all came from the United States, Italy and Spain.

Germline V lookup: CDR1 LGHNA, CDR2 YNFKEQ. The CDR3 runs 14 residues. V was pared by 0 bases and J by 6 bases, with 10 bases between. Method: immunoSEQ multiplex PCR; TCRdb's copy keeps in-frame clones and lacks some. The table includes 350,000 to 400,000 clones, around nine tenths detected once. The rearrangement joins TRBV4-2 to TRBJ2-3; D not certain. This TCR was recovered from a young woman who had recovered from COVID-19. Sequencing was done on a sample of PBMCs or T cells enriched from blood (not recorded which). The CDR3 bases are TGTGCCAGCAGCCAAGAAGCTCCCCTCGATACGCAGTATTTT. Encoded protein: CASSQEAPLDTQYF.